Below are 9 T cell receptor beta chains sequenced from a single sample in a study of breast tumors, draining lymph nodes, adjacent tissues. Samples came from axillary lymph nodes draining the breast cancer. TCRdb reprocessed the multiplex PCR reads via MiXCR and lists one record per CDR3 protein. The sample has approximately 170,000 distinct CDR3 sequences; about 30% are singletons. Sequencing was done on a sample of axillary lymph node tissue. The receptors originated from a female donor with breast cancer. Some clones in this sample may be carry-over from other donors' samples.

This clonotype was seen more than once but under ten times. Compared with germline, one end of the junction differs, possibly owing to a read error. The rearrangement links TRBV12-3 or TRBV12-4 to TRBJ2-1; 9 nucleotides align to TRBD2. The CDR3 runs to 16 residues. The DNA of the CDR3 is TGTGTCAGCAGTTTTCGCGGGGGGGCCCCCTACAATGAGCAGTTCTTC. Translated, it gives CVSSFRGGAPYNEQFF.

Ten or more counts support this clonotype. The chain uses TRBV19 and TRBJ2-3, with 9 bases lining up with TRBD1. Looked up from germline, CDR1 is LNHDA and CDR2 is SQIVND (reference sequence). This CDR3 comprises 14 residues. Trimming removed 7 bases from V and 7 bases from J; junction bases left unmatched: 9. CDR3 coding DNA: TGTGCCAGTAACCCGGGACAGGGCATGAATACGCAGTATTTT. Protein: CASNPGQGMNTQYF.

This clonotype appeared many times. The chain couples TRBV29-1 to TRBJ2-3; TRBD2 is a possible D gene (5 bases). The CDR3 is made up of 13 amino acids. Germline V gene sequence: CDR1 SQVTM, CDR2 ANQGSEA. Trimming shortened V by 0 bases and J by 4 bases, and 8 bases separated the two germline ends. In DNA form, the CDR3 reads TGCAGCGTTGAAGAAGGGAGTGCAGATACGCAGTATTTT. Encoded protein: CSVEEGSADTQYF.

This chain joins TRBV9 and TRBJ1-3, with D perhaps TRBD1 (6 bases). The CDR3 loop spans 17 amino acids. V gave up 3 bases and J gave up 8 bases, with 24 bases separating them. The germline V gene has CDR1 SGDLS and CDR2 YYNGEE. The CDR3 DNA sequence: TGTGCCAGCAGCGCAATACGGGGGGGGCGGAAGAAAGACACCATATATTTT. As protein: CASSAIRGGRKKDTIYF.

This clonotype was counted at least ten times. This sequence joins TRBV12-3 or TRBV12-4 and TRBJ1-4, with 9 bases fitting TRBD1. There are 14 residues in the CDR3. The V gene end was trimmed by 5 bases and the J gene end by 7 bases; junction bases not matched to a gene: 5. For the CDR3, the DNA is TGTGCCAGCAGTGGGACAGGGTATACTGAAAAACTGTTTTTT. Protein sequence: CASSGTGYTEKLFF.

About this clonotype: One end of the junction does not line up with germline, which may come from a read error. V usage is TRBV6-1 and J usage is TRBJ2-7, with TRBD1 matching 7 bases. CDR3 size: 15 residues. Germline V gives CDR1 MNHNS, CDR2 SASEGT. The CDR3 protein is CAGSELVGGGYEQYF. The DNA for the CDR3 is TGTGCCGGCAGTGAATTGGTAGGGGGCGGGTACGAGCAGTACTTC.

Only a few counts were recorded for this clonotype. This chain joins TRBV6-1 and TRBJ1-2; D not certain. In germline, CDR1 is MNHNS, CDR2 SASEGT. Trimming pared 0 bases from V and 0 bases from J, leaving 11 bases between. The CDR3 runs 16 residues. CDR3 DNA: TGTGCCAGCAGTGAAGCGTGGGCAGCTTCTAACTATGGCTACACCTTC. This sequence encodes CASSEAWAASNYGYTF.

J is TRBJ1-1 and V is TRBV12-3 or TRBV12-4; D remains unclear. This CDR3 spans 13 amino acids. V was cut by 6 bases and J by 8 bases, with 16 bases left in between. The DNA for the CDR3 is TGTGCCAGCAGCCTCTATGATTCCGTAGAAGCTTTCTTT. Translated, it gives CASSLYDSVEAFF.

The sample holds many counts of this clonotype. This rearrangement joins TRBV6-1 to TRBJ1-2, with D unresolved. The CDR3 runs to 13 residues. With 3 bases removed from V and 5 bases from J, the gap between germline ends came to 10 bases. The germline CDR1 and CDR2 sequences are MNHNS and SASEGT. In DNA, the CDR3 is TGTGCCAGCAGTGACGACTCGTGGTATGGCTACACCTTC. Translated, it gives CASSDDSWYGYTF.